This T cell receptor beta chain was obtained from a study of T cell changes during pregnancy in multiple sclerosis. This clone has only one observation. The CDR3 totals 14 residues. The J segment lost 4 bases and the V segment lost 0 bases, leaving 1 base of the junction unmatched. The germline V gene has CDR1 SGHDT and CDR2 YYEEEE. Sequencing was performed with immunoSEQ multiplex PCR; in TCRdb, only in-frame clones are kept and a portion is missing. The table includes approximately 73,000 clones, roughly 92% detected once. The chain recombines TRBV5-6 with TRBJ2-3; TRBD1 aligns across 8 bases. The sequencing here drew on CD4+ T cells from peripheral blood mononuclear cells, taken before pregnancy. The clonotype originates from a female donor with multiple sclerosis, enrolled in a pregnancy study. CDR3 in amino acids: CASSLAGGADTQYF. DNA of the CDR3: TGTGCCAGCAGCTTGGCAGGGGGCGCAGATACGCAGTATTTT.